This TCR beta chain was sequenced during a study of T cell responses to AZD1222 COVID-19 vaccine (dated by TCRdb to about 2021). Turning to the overall study: AZD1222 recipients whose second dose came at about 4 weeks and those whose second dose came at about 12 weeks were combined into one group, since spike-specific TCR depth and breadth did not differ between the two schedules. A total of about 240 trial participants underwent TCR sequencing, of whom 207 received two doses of AZD1222 and some 26 received two doses of the MenACWY control vaccine. Trial participants were enrolled by age into subgroups of 18-55, 56-69 and 70-plus years, and around 150, 28 and 57 TCR-sequenced participants, respectively, were included in these subgroups. General findings and caveats noted by the study authors: Because no day 14 peak-response samples were available, the repertoires could be characterized only after the peak T cell response. The whole spike protein was spanned by vaccine-associated CD4 TCRs, and dominant responses were seen in regions 160-218 and 743-854. After two AZD1222 doses, spike-specific TCR breadth and depth were significantly higher than at day 0 and than in MenACWY recipients. Only 5 to 7 AZD1222 recipients were SARS-CoV-2 seropositive at baseline, limiting conclusions about previously exposed vaccinees. In the small 56-69-year group, the increase in depth fell short of significance, most likely because of low power. Reportedly, almost half of the unique spike-specific TCRs recognized epitopes lying outside the regions that are mutated in the B.1.351 and B.1.1.7 variants. Participants were mostly white British, with more females than males. The authors suggested clonal diversity may have been underestimated.

Concerning this clone: No cognate antigen has been identified for it. Qualities for individual bases were not recorded, and no much larger clone is one base off.

The CDR3 regions of human TCRbeta chains were analyzed by immunosequencing. Regarding the original processing steps: TCRs in the repertoires were matched against a reference library of SARS-CoV-2-specific TCRs that had been generated with the MIRA antigen-specificity platform. Breadth meant the fraction of unique TCRs that were SARS-CoV-2-associated, whereas depth meant the fraction of total T cells that were SARS-CoV-2-associated. Using the MIRA data, each spike-specific TCR was assigned both to the spike region to which the TCR was reactive and to a CD4 or CD8 class. Log10-transformed breadth and depth values were compared by one-way ANOVA with Sidak's multiple comparisons tests. TCRdb took this table from immuneACCESS and kept in-frame rearrangements with V and J called. Such tables lack part of the clones; where checked against another copy, unresolved V genes explain under half of the gap, and the rest is unexplained. V, J and clone size were drawn from that table, and D and trimming were deduced from the DNA. This sample comprises about 130,000 clones, 70% to 90% of them detected only once. Jointly, the top ten make up 1.9% of the sample.

The time point label, as the study defines it: baseline before first vaccination. Vaccinee samples were obtained from the UK trials COV001 and COV002, which included a single-blind randomized controlled phase 2/3 trial of AZD1222 (ChAdOx1 nCoV-19) in healthy adults. For TCRbeta chain sequencing, PBMC samples from trial participants were taken at day 0 and at day 28 after the second dose. The CDR3 numbers 12 residues from cysteine through phenylalanine. Only the CDR3 portion is preserved as DNA: 36 bases, with reading frame beginning at the first base. CDR1 and CDR2, per the germline V gene, are KGHSH and LQKENI. V drops 2 bases and J drops 3 bases, leaving 4 bases in between.

The chain employs TRBV18 and TRBJ1-1; the D gene is unclear. Sequenced here: peripheral blood, sampled on day 0 of AZD1222 vaccination. This clonotype originated in an adult in good health. The sequence in DNA is TGTGCCAGCTCACCAGAGGACACTGAAGCTTTCTTT. The encoded protein is CASSPEDTEAFF.